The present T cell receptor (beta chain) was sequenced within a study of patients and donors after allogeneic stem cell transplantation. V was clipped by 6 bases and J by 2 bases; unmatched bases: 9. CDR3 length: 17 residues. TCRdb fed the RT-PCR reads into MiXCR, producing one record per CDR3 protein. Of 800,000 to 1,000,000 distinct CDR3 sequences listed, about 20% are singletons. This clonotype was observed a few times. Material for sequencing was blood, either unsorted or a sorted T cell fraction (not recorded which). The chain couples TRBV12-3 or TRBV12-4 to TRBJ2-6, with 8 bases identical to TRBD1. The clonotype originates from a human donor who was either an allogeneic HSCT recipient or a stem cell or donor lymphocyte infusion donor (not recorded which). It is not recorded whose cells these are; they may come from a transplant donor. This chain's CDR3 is CASRQPLQGAGANVLTF. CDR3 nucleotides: TGTGCCAGCAGACAACCTCTACAGGGGGCTGGGGCCAACGTCCTGACTTTC.